A selection of T cell receptor beta chains follows, all from one sample in a study of blood T cell repertoires in COVID-19. Repertoires were generated with immunoSEQ multiplex PCR, while TCRdb's copy carries only in-frame clones and drops some. The data show about 290,000 clones, around four fifths seen once. The sequenced sample consisted of peripheral blood. These receptor sequences come from a woman aged 50 to 60 with active or convalescent COVID-19. Both conserved end residues are part of each CDR3. The D gene is left open where the match is weak. Some rows have no size entry. The others give once, few or many, or a class for an expanded clone.

d_gene,j_gene,v_gene,abundance,CDR3nt,CDR3aa
TRBD2,TRBJ2-7,TRBV19,few,TGTGCCAGTAGTCGGCAAGCGGGAGGCGGCTACGAGCAGTACTTC,CASSRQAGGGYEQYF
NA,TRBJ1-1,TRBV5-4,NA,TGTGCCAGCAGCTTGTATAATGAAGCTTTCTTT,CASSLYNEAFF
NA,TRBJ1-2,TRBV6-4,NA,TGTGCCAGCAGTGACTCCTTAACGGGTACCCAGTTAGCTAACTATGGCTACACCTTC,CASSDSLTGTQLANYGYTF
TRBD1,TRBJ1-5,TRBV7-9,NA,TGTGCCAGCAGCTCGGGACAGGGTCATCAGCCCCAGCATTTT,CASSSGQGHQPQHF
NA,TRBJ1-6,TRBV18,NA,TGTGCCAGCTCACCAGAAAGCCAGGGATCACCCCTCCACTTT,CASSPESQGSPLHF
NA,TRBJ1-5,TRBV19,NA,TGTGCCAGTAGTAGAGGACAGCATAGCAATCAGCCCCAGCATTTT,CASSRGQHSNQPQHF
TRBD2,TRBJ2-1,TRBV7-2,NA,TGTGCCAGCAGCCATAGACTAGCGGGCGACAATGAGCAGTTCTTC,CASSHRLAGDNEQFF
TRBD1,TRBJ2-3,TRBV7-9,once,TGTGCCAGCGGTGGGGAGAAGGGGGCCACAGATACGCAGTATTTT,CASGGEKGATDTQYF
NA,TRBJ2-1,TRBV6-4,NA,TGTGCCAGCAGTGACTCAGTAGTACTCCCCTACAATGAGCAGTTCTTC,CASSDSVVLPYNEQFF
NA,TRBJ1-1,TRBV4-1,NA,TGCGCCAGCAGCCCCCTTACGGGTACTGAAGCTTTCTTT,CASSPLTGTEAFF
NA,TRBJ2-1,TRBV5-1,few,TGCGCCAGCAGCTGGGAGCCCGGCGATGAGCAGTTCTTC,CASSWEPGDEQFF
TRBD2,TRBJ2-7,TRBV18,NA,TGTGCCAGCTCACAGGGACGGAGCGGGGCGAGGTACGAGCAGTACTTC,CASSQGRSGARYEQYF
NA,TRBJ2-7,TRBV7-3,few,TGTGCCAGCAGCTTAACGGGTTCGGGTGAGCAGTACTTC,CASSLTGSGEQYF
NA,TRBJ1-5,TRBV6-5,NA,TGTGCCAGCAGTACCGATAGAAATCAGCCCCAGCATTTT,CASSTDRNQPQHF
NA,TRBJ2-2,TRBV19,few,TGTGCCAGTAAGGGGCGGGACGAAGCCGGGGAGCTGTTTTTT,CASKGRDEAGELFF
TRBD1,TRBJ1-2,TRBV3-1/TRBV3-2,NA,TGTGCCAGCAGCCAACCCACAGGGGGGAGATATGGCTACACCTTC,CASSQPTGGRYGYTF
NA,TRBJ2-1,TRBV12-3/TRBV12-4,once,TGTGCCAGCAGTTTTATGGGGCCCAATGAGCAGTTCTTC,CASSFMGPNEQFF
TRBD1,TRBJ1-5,TRBV18,NA,TGTGCCAGCTCAACAGGGACAGGGGGCTACAATCAGCCCCAGCATTTT,CASSTGTGGYNQPQHF
TRBD1,TRBJ1-6,TRBV2,few,TGTGCCAGCAGGAAGGGGGCGGGTAATTCACCCCTCCACTTT,CASRKGAGNSPLHF
TRBD1,TRBJ1-1,TRBV10-2,NA,TGCGCCAGCAGTGAGGTGGGCAGACCGACAGGGGCTTTCTTT,CASSEVGRPTGAFF
TRBD2,TRBJ2-7,TRBV11-2,NA,TGTGCCAGCAGCTTAGGGCTAGCGGTCTACGAGCAGTACTTC,CASSLGLAVYEQYF
NA,TRBJ1-1,TRBV29-1,NA,TGCAGCGTTGAACGGGGGGCAGGGGAAGAAGCTTTCTTT,CSVERGAGEEAFF
NA,TRBJ2-2,TRBV5-1,NA,TGCGCCAGCAGCTTGGGGGGGCCCCACACCGGGGAGCTGTTTTTT,CASSLGGPHTGELFF
NA,TRBJ1-2,TRBV7-9,once,TGTGCCAGCAGCCCCGGCTATGGCTACACCTTC,CASSPGYGYTF
NA,TRBJ2-7,TRBV6-5,NA,TGTGCCAGCAGAAACCGGGACACAGCCTACGAGCAGTACTTC,CASRNRDTAYEQYF
TRBD1,TRBJ1-6,TRBV5-1,NA,TGCGCCAGCAGCCTTGGACAGGGGGATTCACCCCTCCACTTT,CASSLGQGDSPLHF
NA,TRBJ2-1,TRBV7-3,NA,TGTGCCAGCAGCTTAACCGGGAGCTCCTACAATGAGCAGTTCTTC,CASSLTGSSYNEQFF
TRBD2,TRBJ2-1,TRBV5-1,NA,TGCGCCAGCAGCTCGACTAGCGGGACCTACAATGAGCAGTTCTTC,CASSSTSGTYNEQFF
TRBD2,TRBJ2-7,TRBV5-1,NA,TGCGCCAGCAGCTTAGTAAGCGGGGGTAGCTCCTACGAGCAGTACTTC,CASSLVSGGSSYEQYF
NA,TRBJ1-2,TRBV7-9,NA,TGTGCCAGCAGTTCGTCCAACTATGGCTACACCTTC,CASSSSNYGYTF
NA,TRBJ2-1,TRBV11-3,NA,TGTGCCAGCAGCTTGCCGGGGTACAATGAGCAGTTCTTC,CASSLPGYNEQFF
TRBD2,TRBJ2-1,TRBV7-9,few,TGTGCCAGCAGCTTAGGCCCAGCGGGATCGAATGAGCAGTTCTTC,CASSLGPAGSNEQFF
TRBD1,TRBJ1-5,TRBV4-2,NA,TGTGCCAGCAGCCGGGACAGGGTGGTGTCTCAGCCCCAGCATTTT,CASSRDRVVSQPQHF
TRBD2,TRBJ2-7,TRBV4-1,NA,TGCGCCAGCAGCCCCTCGTGGGCCGCGGGAGCCTACGAGCAGTACTTC,CASSPSWAAGAYEQYF
TRBD1,TRBJ1-5,TRBV7-2,NA,TGTGCCAGCAGCCTAGGGACAGGGGGCAATCAGCCCCAGCATTTT,CASSLGTGGNQPQHF
NA,TRBJ2-6,TRBV15,NA,TGTGCCACCAGCAGAGGCCCAGTTAACTCTGGGGCCAACGTCCTGACTTTC,CATSRGPVNSGANVLTF
NA,TRBJ2-7,TRBV5-1,NA,TGCGCCAGCAGCCGAACAGGCCCCGCGCGAGACGAGCAGTACTTC,CASSRTGPARDEQYF
TRBD1,TRBJ2-7,TRBV3-1/TRBV3-2,NA,TGTGCCAGCAGCCGTGGACAGGGAATCTCCTACGAGCAGTACTTC,CASSRGQGISYEQYF
NA,TRBJ2-1,TRBV2,NA,TGTGCCAGCAGTGACCAGGGGGGATACAATGAGCAGTTCTTC,CASSDQGGYNEQFF
NA,TRBJ1-1,TRBV27,NA,TGTGCCAGCAGTTTACCGACAGTGAACACTGAAGCTTTCTTT,CASSLPTVNTEAFF
TRBD2,TRBJ2-7,TRBV7-2,NA,TGTGCCAGCAGCCACACTAGCGGAGCTCACGAGCAGTACTTC,CASSHTSGAHEQYF
NA,TRBJ1-2,TRBV5-1,NA,TGCGCCAGCAGCTCTATCCTGACGGGGAACTATGGCTACACCTTC,CASSSILTGNYGYTF
TRBD2,TRBJ2-1,TRBV10-3,NA,TGTGCCATCGAAGCGGGAGGGGGGTACAATGAGCAGTTCTTC,CAIEAGGGYNEQFF
TRBD2,TRBJ2-7,TRBV7-9,NA,TGTGCCAGCAGCTTTAGCGGGAGGCATAGCACCTACGAGCAGTACTTC,CASSFSGRHSTYEQYF
NA,TRBJ2-3,TRBV11-2,NA,TGTGCCAGCAGCTTAGAAGGGGCGACGCAGTATTTT,CASSLEGATQYF
NA,TRBJ2-7,TRBV11-2,NA,TGTGCCAGCAGCTTAGACCGACGGGGAAAGTCTTACGAGCAGTACTTC,CASSLDRRGKSYEQYF
TRBD2,TRBJ2-5,TRBV19,NA,TGTGCCAGTAGTAGGCAGACTAGCGGGAGGAGTGAGACCCAGTACTTC,CASSRQTSGRSETQYF
NA,TRBJ1-1,TRBV14,NA,TGTGCCAGCAGCCAAGGGGGCTTCTTTAACACTGAAGCTTTCTTT,CASSQGGFFNTEAFF
NA,TRBJ1-5,TRBV19,many,TGTGCCAGTAGTATAGGACAGGGCAATCAGCCCCAGCATTTT,CASSIGQGNQPQHF
NA,TRBJ2-1,TRBV9,once,TGTGCCAGCAGCGTAGCGGGGGATGAGCAGTTCTTC,CASSVAGDEQFF
TRBD2,TRBJ2-1,TRBV28,NA,TGTGCCAGCAGTTCTATGGGCGGGAGGGCCTATGAGCAGTTCTTC,CASSSMGGRAYEQFF
TRBD2,TRBJ2-3,TRBV5-1,NA,TGCGCCAGCAGCTCCAGCGGGAGGGAGGATACGCAGTATTTT,CASSSSGREDTQYF
TRBD1,TRBJ2-7,TRBV2,NA,TGTGCCAGCAGTGAGGTTCGGACAGGCCCCTACGAGCAGTACTTC,CASSEVRTGPYEQYF
NA,TRBJ1-1,TRBV6-5,few,TGTGCCAGCCCCGGTGGAGGTCTGAACACTGAAGCTTTCTTT,CASPGGGLNTEAFF
TRBD2,TRBJ2-3,TRBV4-1,NA,TGCGCCAGCAGCCGACTAGCGGGAGCAATAGATACGCAGTATTTT,CASSRLAGAIDTQYF
NA,TRBJ2-1,TRBV19,NA,TGTGCCAGTAGTAACCCCGACGGGAGTGGGGACAATGAGCAGTTCTTC,CASSNPDGSGDNEQFF
TRBD1,TRBJ1-4,TRBV5-3,NA,TGTGCCAGAAGCTCATTGGACAGGGGGCTAGGTCCAACTAATGAAAAACTGTTTTTT,CARSSLDRGLGPTNEKLFF
NA,TRBJ2-7,TRBV19,few,TGTGCCAGTAGTATAGAAAGGGGCTGTGGGAATGAGCAGTACTTC,CASSIERGCGNEQYF
TRBD1,TRBJ2-7,TRBV9,NA,TGTGCCAGCAGCCCGAGGGACAGGGAAGGCGACGAGCAGTACTTC,CASSPRDREGDEQYF
NA,TRBJ2-3,TRBV18,NA,TGTGCCAGCTCACCACGTACAGGCACAGATACGCAGTATTTT,CASSPRTGTDTQYF